This T cell receptor beta chain was sequenced in a study of shared clonotypes between healthy human individuals. For the study at large: Researchers assigned three CD4 naive, three CD4 memory, two CD8 naive and one CD8 memory plate to each donor. Overall study findings and caveats: The authors sampled blood alone, and tissue repertoires likely differ.

Genomic DNA belonging to each subset was distributed in equal measure over several immunoSEQ plates. Profiled with immunoSEQ multiplex PCR; TCRdb holds only in-frame clones, not every one. Of 600,000 to 750,000 clones listed, around 70% are singletons. With regard to this clone: Its specificity is not known.

Germline CDR1 reads MDHEN; CDR2 reads SYDVKM. The junction had 8 bases not matched to a gene; V was cut back by 6 bases and J by 0 bases. The CDR3 runs 17 residues. The sequence was obtained from a young woman in good health. The chain joins TRBV28 to TRBJ2-1, with 10 bases identical to TRBD2. Sequences were obtained from memory CD4+ T cells sorted from blood. Stated subset: CD45RA-negative fraction. CDR3 loop: CASRGIGLADSYNEQFF. In nucleotides, the CDR3 is TGTGCCAGCAGAGGGATCGGACTAGCGGACTCCTACAATGAGCAGTTCTTC.